The 21 T cell receptor beta chains in this list originate from one sample, sequenced in a study of blood T cells in healthy people across ages. The second PCR ran roughly 6 to 12 cycles with a sample-barcoded 5' primer and J-beta primers. TCRdb ran MiXCR on the 5' RACE reads and lists one entry per CDR3 protein. The profile shows approximately 800,000 distinct CDR3 sequences, around 25% of them singletons. These data were also reused for a study on T cells of mothers and their children.

The sample consisted of blood. The receptor set was obtained from a boy younger than 18 in good health.

The chain is built from TRBV27 and TRBJ2-5, with TRBD2 matching over 11 bases. With 2 bases clipped from V and 5 bases from J, the junction kept 7 bases outside the gene matches. This CDR3 has 16 amino acids. Germline values: CDR1 MNHEY, CDR2 SMNVEV (reference sequence). In nucleotides, the CDR3 is TGTGCCAGCAGTTTAGTAGCGGGAGGGCCGTATGAGACCCAGTACTTC. Protein product: CASSLVAGGPYETQYF.

The CDR3 coding sequence is TGTGCCAGCAGTTTACCGGGAGCTGGGGCCAACGTCCTGACTTTC. Protein product: CASSLPGAGANVLTF. The rearrangement links TRBV28 to TRBJ2-6, with a possible D match to TRBD2 (6 bases). This CDR3 contains 15 residues. V lost 2 bases and J lost 2, with 7 bases in between. From germline, CDR1 is MDHEN and CDR2 SYDVKM.

This chain joins TRBV24-1 and TRBJ2-1, with D possibly matching TRBD2 (6 bases). The V end lost 4 bases, the J end lost 8 bases, and 14 bases lay between the germline ends. CDR1 is KGHDR and CDR2 is SFDVKD in the germline V gene. This CDR3 has 14 residues. For the CDR3, the DNA is TGTGCCACCAGTGAGGAGGGATGGGGGGATGAGCAGTTCTTC. Residues: CATSEEGWGDEQFF.

This clonotype is a singleton in its sample. The chain recombines TRBV20-1 with TRBJ1-1; D might be TRBD1 (5 bases). The germline V gene has CDR1 DFQATT and CDR2 SNEGSKA (reference sequence). The CDR3 has 15 residues. The germline V and J ends were trimmed by 2 bases and 7 bases, with 20 bases remaining between them. This CDR3 reads CSARSPLRQSVEAFF. CDR3 nucleotide sequence: TGCAGTGCTAGATCCCCCCTGAGACAGTCTGTTGAAGCTTTCTTT.

The V and J genes are TRBV28 and TRBJ1-5; 7 positions match TRBD1. Germline lookup yields CDR1 MDHEN and CDR2 SYDVKM. The CDR3 length is 15 residues. The V gene end was trimmed by 6 bases and the J gene end by 9 bases; junction bases not matched to a gene: 14. CDR3 bases: TGTGCCAGCAGAGCCGGGACAGTGGCGATACGGCCCCAGCATTTT. This gives the protein CASRAGTVAIRPQHF.

The genes are TRBV2 and TRBJ2-1, with a possible D match to TRBD2 (5 bases). The CDR3 covers 12 residues. V was trimmed by 10 bases and J by 4 bases, leaving 11 bases between them. Germline lookup yields CDR1 SNHLY and CDR2 FYNNEI. CDR3 nucleotides: TGTGCCACTAGAACGGGATACAATGAGCAGTTCTTC. As protein: CATRTGYNEQFF. The whole variable domain, filled in from reference TRBV2 and TRBJ2-1, reads EPEVTQTPSHQVTQMGQEVILRCVPISNHLYFYWYRQILGQKVEFLVSFYNNEISEKSEIFDDQFSVERPDGSNFTLKIRSTKLEDSAMYFCATRTGYNEQFFGPGTRLTVL.

This clonotype was counted only a few times. This rearrangement joins TRBV20-1 to TRBJ2-1; D call uncertain. This CDR3 spans 14 amino acids. Trimming stripped 6 bases from V and 3 bases from J, with 15 bases between. CDR1 DFQATT and CDR2 SNEGSKA come from the germline V gene (reference sequence). The CDR3 coding sequence is TGCAGTGCCCGGTGGGCGAATAACTACAATGAGCAGTTCTTC. Translated, it gives CSARWANNYNEQFF.

The chain uses TRBV7-8 and TRBJ1-1; D unresolved. The CDR3 runs 15 residues. The V gene's germline CDR1 is SGHVS and CDR2 FQNEAQ. The V and J ends lost 1 base and 1 base respectively, with 10 bases between them. In DNA, the CDR3 is TGTGCCAGCAGCTTAGGGTTGCCGGGGAACACTGAAGCTTTCTTT. It codes for CASSLGLPGNTEAFF.

The rearrangement joins TRBV7-9 to TRBJ1-2, with D perhaps matching TRBD1 (5 bases). This CDR3 is 10 amino acids long. With 11 bases removed from V and 4 bases from J, the gap between germline ends came to 8 bases. Germline CDR1 reads SEHNR; CDR2 reads FQNEAQ (reference sequence). DNA of the CDR3: TGTGCCGGGGACTGCTATGGCTACACCTTC. Translated, it gives CAGDCYGYTF.

The V and J genes are TRBV5-5 and TRBJ2-3, with TRBD2 matching 9 bases. Germline values: CDR1 SGHKS, CDR2 YYEKEE (reference sequence). The trim removed 0 bases at V and 6 bases at J, leaving 5 bases unmatched. The CDR3 contains 15 residues. The CDR3 here is CASSLDRGLADTQYF. CDR3 DNA: TGTGCCAGCAGCTTGGACCGTGGACTAGCGGATACGCAGTATTTT. Based on the CDR3 plus reference TRBV5-5 and TRBJ2-3, the full variable domain is DAGVTQSPTHLIKTRGQQVTLRCSPISGHKSVSWYQQVLGQGPQFIFQYYEKEERGRGNFPDRFSARQFPNYSSELNVNALLLGDSALYLCASSLDRGLADTQYFGPGTRLTVL.

The chain uses TRBV7-3 and TRBJ2-2; D is perhaps TRBD2 (5 bases). The germline V gene encodes CDR1 SGHTA and CDR2 FQGTGA. CDR3 length: 16 residues. The V end was cut by 4 bases, the J end by 4 bases, with 16 bases between. CDR3 bases: TGTGCCAGCAGCTCCCCGGCGGGCCCACTCACCGGGGAGCTGTTTTTT. Its protein is CASSSPAGPLTGELFF.

This clonotype appeared a single time. The rearrangement uses TRBV28 and TRBJ1-1; no firm D call. CDR1 and CDR2 (germline): MDHEN, SYDVKM. This CDR3 has 15 residues. V lost 6 bases and J lost 4, with 18 bases in between. The CDR3 coding sequence is TGTGCCAGCAGGCCAACATCCGCCCACCTCACTGAAGCTTTCTTT. Its protein product is CASRPTSAHLTEAFF.

The rearrangement uses TRBV9 and TRBJ1-2, with D possibly TRBD1 on 6 matching bases. Trimming shortened V by 5 bases and J by 4 bases, and 9 bases separated the two germline ends. Germline loops: CDR1 SGDLS, CDR2 YYNGEE. This CDR3 spans 12 amino acids. Written as DNA, the CDR3 is TGTGCCAGCAGTGGGACATCCTATGGCTACACCTTC. This encodes CASSGTSYGYTF.

In regard to this clonotype: The junction departs from germline at one end; a sequencing error may be responsible. This chain joins TRBV18 and TRBJ2-1, with 9 nucleotides matching TRBD2. There are 15 residues in the CDR3. Germline CDR1 reads KGHSH; CDR2 reads LQKENI. CDR3 amino acids: CASPPDRGGVHEQFF. CDR3 sequence (DNA): TGTGCCAGCCCACCAGATCGCGGGGGGGTTCATGAGCAGTTCTTC.

V and J are TRBV7-9 and TRBJ2-5, with a weak D call TRBD2 (6 bases). CDR1 and CDR2 from the germline V gene are SEHNR and FQNEAQ (reference sequence). V lost 4 bases and J lost 5, with 20 bases in between. This CDR3 is 16 amino acids long. In nucleotides, the CDR3 is TGTGCCAGCAGCTCCGGGGGAGAGGGGATTGTGGAGACCCAGTACTTC. Protein sequence: CASSSGGEGIVETQYF. The variable domain in full, with the rest retrieved from reference TRBV7-9 and TRBJ2-5, is DTGVSQNPRHKITKRGQNVTFRCDPISEHNRLYWYRQTLGQGPEFLTYFQNEAQLEKSRLLSDRFSAERPKGSFSTLEIQRTEQGDSAMYLCASSSGGEGIVETQYFGPGTRLLVL.

A few counts support this clonotype. This chain uses TRBV7-2 with TRBJ2-5; the match to TRBD2 covers 9 bases. Germline CDR1 SGHTA, CDR2 FQGNSA. This CDR3 has 18 amino acids. With V trimmed by 2 bases and J by 4 bases, 14 bases remained unmatched. The CDR3 nucleotides read TGTGCCAGCAGCTTACTTGATTACGGACTAGCGATGAGAGAGACCCAGTACTTC. This encodes CASSLLDYGLAMRETQYF.

A few counts support this clonotype. CDR3: CASSSKPGQGIQPQHF. Written as DNA, the CDR3 is TGTGCCAGCAGCTCGAAACCGGGACAGGGGATTCAGCCCCAGCATTTT. The chain joins TRBV7-2 to TRBJ1-5; 10 positions match TRBD1. CDR3 length: 16 amino acids. Germline V gives CDR1 SGHTA, CDR2 FQGNSA. Trimming at V came to 4 bases and at J to 6 bases, leaving 9 bases not matched to a gene.

The J gene is TRBJ2-3, the V gene TRBV28; 11 bases are shared with TRBD2. V lost 5 bases, J lost 8 bases, and 12 bases stayed unmatched. Germline CDR1 and CDR2: MDHEN and SYDVKM. The CDR3 extends over 16 amino acids. CDR3 sequence (DNA): TGTGCCAGCAGTCCGGTAGCGGGGGGGCCTCGAGGTACGCAGTATTTT. Translated: CASSPVAGGPRGTQYF.

This clonotype was seen a few times. The chain has TRBV7-7 and TRBJ2-1, with TRBD2 identical over 10 bases. This CDR3 is 13 amino acids long. Germline CDR1 and CDR2: SSHAT and FNYEAQ (reference sequence). The CDR3 nucleotides are TGTGCTAGCGGGCTAGCGGGAGAGAATGAGCAGTTCTTC. It codes for CASGLAGENEQFF. The full variable domain, completed using reference TRBV7-7 and TRBJ2-1, is GAGVSQSPRYKVTKRGQDVTLRCDPISSHATLYWYQQALGQGPEFLTYFNYEAQPDKSGLPSDRFSAERPEGSISTLTIQRTEQRDSAMYRCASGLAGENEQFFGPGTRLTVL.

CDR3 nucleotides: TGCAGCGTTGCGGTGGGAGCCAACAATGAGCAGTTCTTC. The encoded protein is CSVAVGANNEQFF. The V call is TRBV29-1, the J call TRBJ2-1; a weak D match, TRBD2 (5 bases). V dropped 4 bases and J dropped 5 bases, with 12 bases sitting between them. From germline, CDR1 is SQVTM and CDR2 ANQGSEA. The CDR3 runs 13 residues.

This clonotype was detected only a few times. The V and J genes are TRBV28 and TRBJ2-5; a weak D match, TRBD2 (5 bases). Germline assignment: CDR1 MDHEN and CDR2 SYDVKM. CDR3 length equals 15 residues. The V end was cut by 2 bases, the J end by 2 bases, with 12 bases between. The CDR3 DNA sequence: TGTGCCAGCAGTTTAATCGGGGTCAGTCAAGAGACCCAGTACTTC. It is translated as CASSLIGVSQETQYF.